This record looks at one TCR beta chain sequence and its context. The antigen is unknown. V lost 3 bases and J lost 6, with 11 bases in between. The CDR3 totals 13 residues. The record originates from a study of T cell responses to AZD1222 COVID-19 vaccine. Clones were read by immunoSEQ multiplex PCR, and TCRdb kept only the in-frame ones, dropping some. The table lists about 86,000 clones, around 73% of them singletons. Study-level findings and limits: The study reported that nearly half of spike-specific TCRs target unmutated variant regions. When two AZD1222 doses had been given, Spike-specific TCR breadth and depth rose. Baseline antibody screening turned up just 6 or 7 seropositive AZD1222 recipients. Females made up more of the donors, who were largely white British, and clonal diversity may have come out too low.

The V gene is TRBV12-3 or TRBV12-4, the J gene TRBJ1-2; D is perhaps TRBD1 (5 bases). The sample was peripheral blood, taken on day 0 of AZD1222 vaccination. The TCR comes from an adult in good health. In DNA form, the CDR3 reads TGTGCCAGCAGTTTCCTACAGGTCAATGGCTACACCTTC. This codes for CASSFLQVNGYTF.